The 32 T cell receptor beta chains below come from one sample, sequenced in a study of blood T cell repertoires in COVID-19. Method: immunoSEQ multiplex PCR; TCRdb's copy keeps in-frame clones and lacks some. The sample shows around 270,000 clones, more than 65% of them seen only once. Material: peripheral blood. The receptors come from a person in their 70s with COVID-19, enrolled during active disease.

The CDR3 protein is CASSSSRDTQYF. In nucleotides, the CDR3 is TGTGCCAGCAGCTCGTCCAGAGATACGCAGTATTTT. The chain carries TRBV7-2 and TRBJ2-3, with no clear D. V lost 4 bases to trimming and J lost 5 bases, with 7 bases between them. In germline, CDR1 is SGHTA, CDR2 FQGNSA. This CDR3 is built from 12 residues.

This chain links TRBV7-9 with TRBJ1-3; 10 nucleotides align to TRBD1. Germline V gene data show CDR1 as SEHNR and CDR2 as FQNEAQ (reference sequence). The CDR3 contains 16 residues. V dropped 4 bases and J dropped 2; count of bases not matched to a gene: 5. CDR3 sequence: CASSSTGTGAGNTIYF. The DNA of the CDR3 is TGTGCCAGCAGCTCAACCGGGACAGGGGCTGGAAACACCATATATTTT.

The chain couples TRBV5-6 to TRBJ2-7; 7 bases match TRBD2. The CDR3 length is 16 residues. CDR1 and CDR2 from the germline V gene are SGHDT and YYEEEE. J gave up 2 bases and V 4 bases, and 12 bases lay outside the gene matches. CDR3 in amino acids: CASSPDTGGGTYEQYF. The CDR3 region has the DNA TGTGCCAGCAGCCCAGACACCGGGGGAGGGACCTACGAGCAGTACTTC.

This chain uses TRBV7-8 with TRBJ2-1; a possible D gene is TRBD2 (6 bases). Trimming removed 4 bases at V and 5 bases at J, with 9 bases between. Germline assignment: CDR1 SGHVS and CDR2 FQNEAQ. This CDR3 contains 13 residues. The chain's CDR3 is CASSYRTNNEQFF. The CDR3 coding sequence is TGTGCCAGCAGCTACCGGACTAACAATGAGCAGTTCTTC. The whole variable domain, filled in from reference TRBV7-8 and TRBJ2-1, reads GAGVSQSPRYKVAKRGQDVALRCDPISGHVSLFWYQQALGQGPEFLTYFQNEAQLDKSGLPSDRFFAERPEGSVSTLKIQRTQQEDSAVYLCASSYRTNNEQFFGPGTRLTVL.

Points on this clone: An end of the junction does not agree with germline; a read error may underlie this. This chain connects TRBV6-6 to TRBJ2-2; D unclear. CDR3 size: 15 residues. The V gene's germline CDR1 is MNHNY and CDR2 SVGAGI (reference sequence). CDR3 DNA: TGTGCCAGCAGCTACTTGGCAACGAACACCGGGGAGCTGTTTTTT. Its protein is CASSYLATNTGELFF.

The chain has TRBV19 and TRBJ1-1, with D possibly being TRBD1 (6 bases). The ends were cut back, 5 bases at V and 0 bases at J, with 19 bases in the middle. The CDR3 runs 17 residues. Germline V lookup: CDR1 LNHDA, CDR2 SQIVND (reference sequence). DNA of the CDR3: TGTGCCAGTAGTGCCCAGGACAGCGCTCCCATGAACACTGAAGCTTTCTTT. Amino acid sequence: CASSAQDSAPMNTEAFF.

This sequence joins TRBV2 and TRBJ1-6; TRBD1 is a possible D gene (6 bases). This CDR3 has 12 residues. V was trimmed by 6 bases and J by 10 bases, leaving 10 bases between them. CDR1 is SNHLY, CDR2 FYNNEI, per germline. The CDR3 reads CASRKGGSPLHF. Here the CDR3 DNA reads TGTGCCAGCAGGAAGGGGGGGTCACCCCTCCACTTT.

CDR3 amino acids: CASSLGGSRGYTF. The CDR3, as DNA: TGTGCCAGCAGCTTAGGGGGCAGTCGGGGCTACACCTTC. This chain joins TRBV7-9 and TRBJ1-2, with a tentative D call TRBD1 (5 bases). The CDR3 covers 13 residues. In germline, CDR1 is SEHNR, CDR2 FQNEAQ (reference sequence). Trimming left V 1 base short and J 8 bases short, with 11 bases between. The variable domain in full, with the rest retrieved from reference TRBV7-9 and TRBJ1-2, is DTGVSQNPRHKITKRGQNVTFRCDPISEHNRLYWYRQTLGQGPEFLTYFQNEAQLEKSRLLSDRFSAERPKGSFSTLEIQRTEQGDSAMYLCASSLGGSRGYTFGSGTRLTVV.

This chain uses TRBV5-1 with TRBJ1-2; 7 bases map to TRBD1. The CDR3 contains 15 residues. The germline V gene has CDR1 SGHRS and CDR2 YFSETQ. The V segment lost 1 base and the J segment 3 bases; nucleotides outside the gene matches: 6. The CDR3, as DNA: TGCGCCAGCAGCTTGTTAGGGACAGACGACTATGGCTACACCTTC. Its protein product is CASSLLGTDDYGYTF.

This sequence joins TRBV7-5 and TRBJ1-1; the table's D call, TRBD1, was not checked against the DNA. TRBV7-5 is assigned pseudogene status. There are 18 residues in the CDR3. In DNA form, the CDR3 reads TGTGTCAGAAGCCGTGGACAGCAACTGCGTGTACTGGACACTGAAGCTTTCTTT. Translated: CVRSRGQQLRVLDTEAFF.

The genes are TRBV4-3 and TRBJ1-6, with a possible D match to TRBD1 (6 bases). The V gene lost 4 bases and the J gene lost 8 bases, with 9 bases spanning the gap. In germline, CDR1 is LGHNA, CDR2 YSLEER. The CDR3 sequence is 13 residues long. CDR3 sequence reads: CASSRNRDSPLHF. The CDR3 region has the DNA TGCGCCAGCAGCCGCAACAGGGATTCACCCCTCCACTTT.

This chain joins TRBV2 and TRBJ2-7; D perhaps matches TRBD2 (6 bases). The CDR3 loop spans 15 amino acids. The germline gives CDR1 SNHLY, CDR2 FYNNEI. V lost 6 bases, J lost 0 bases, and 15 bases lay in between. The CDR3 DNA sequence: TGTGCCAGCAGGTTCCGGGCCGGGAGCTCCTACGAGCAGTACTTC. This encodes CASRFRAGSSYEQYF.

V is TRBV6-2 or TRBV6-3 and J is TRBJ2-1; 9 bases match TRBD2. Germline loops: CDR1 MNHEY, CDR2 SVGEGT. With 0 bases clipped from V and 9 bases from J, the junction kept 12 bases outside the gene matches. The CDR3 is 17 amino acids. DNA for the CDR3: TGTGCCAGCAGTTACTCGAACGGAGCGGGGGGAAAGGGTGAGCAGTTCTTC. This sequence encodes CASSYSNGAGGKGEQFF.

The rearrangement links TRBV28 to TRBJ1-2; 7 bases match TRBD1. The CDR3 covers 14 residues. V shed 4 bases, J shed 8 bases, and the junction held 10 bases outside the gene matches. Germline CDR1 is MDHEN and CDR2 is SYDVKM. The CDR3 here is CASSSDREWAGYTF. DNA for the CDR3: TGTGCCAGCAGTTCCGACAGGGAGTGGGCCGGCTACACCTTC.

The chain recombines TRBV28 with TRBJ2-3; TRBD2 might be the D (6 bases). The germline V gene encodes CDR1 MDHEN and CDR2 SYDVKM. Trimming stripped 4 bases from V and 2 bases from J, with 19 bases between. The CDR3 has 17 amino acids. DNA for the CDR3: TGTGCCAGCAGTTCCCCGGGGGATAGTTCGGTCACAGATACGCAGTATTTT. Protein: CASSSPGDSSVTDTQYF. Full variable domain (remainder filled in from reference TRBV28 and TRBJ2-3): DVKVTQSSRYLVKRTGEKVFLECVQDMDHENMFWYRQDPGLGLRLIYFSYDVKMKEKGDIPEGYSVSREKKERFSLILESASTNQTSMYLCASSSPGDSSVTDTQYFGPGTRLTVL.

Notes on this clone: The sample holds other DNA sequences that translate to the same CDR3. The chain carries TRBV6-5 and TRBJ2-6, with D possibly TRBD2 on 5 matching bases. This CDR3 comprises 13 residues. Germline V gene data show CDR1 as MNHEY and CDR2 as SVGAGI. Trimming shortened V by 8 bases and J by 4 bases, and 9 bases separated the two germline ends. The CDR3 nucleotides read TGTGCCAGCCGGGGTTCGGGGGCCAACGTCCTGACTTTC. Translation: CASRGSGANVLTF.

For the CDR3, the DNA is TGTGCCAGCAGCTTAGAGCGTTACGATACGCAGTATTTT. This codes for CASSLERYDTQYF. The chain carries TRBV7-2 and TRBJ2-3; D is unresolved. The V end was cut by 1 base, the J end by 6 bases, with 8 bases between. The CDR3 is made up of 13 amino acids. Germline CDR1 and CDR2: SGHTA and FQGNSA.

V is TRBV5-6 and J is TRBJ2-7, with 7 bases matching TRBD2. Germline V lookup: CDR1 SGHDT, CDR2 YYEEEE. The junction had 6 bases not matched to a gene; V was cut back by 2 bases and J by 4 bases. The CDR3 spans 14 residues. The CDR3 region has the DNA TGTGCCAGCAGCTTAGGCCTAGCGGTATACGAGCAGTACTTC. Protein sequence: CASSLGLAVYEQYF.

V and J are TRBV7-6 and TRBJ1-5; TRBD1 is a possible D gene (5 bases). Trimming removed 5 bases from V and 5 bases from J, with 13 bases in between. Germline V gene sequence: CDR1 SGHVS, CDR2 FNYEAQ. The CDR3 loop spans 14 amino acids. CDR3 region: CASSPDSGYQPQHF. CDR3 DNA: TGTGCCAGCAGCCCCGACAGTGGCTATCAGCCCCAGCATTTT.

This chain links TRBV28 with TRBJ2-7, with D perhaps TRBD1 (5 bases). This CDR3 contains 12 residues. CDR1 is MDHEN, CDR2 SYDVKM, per germline. The V and J ends lost 2 bases and 7 bases respectively, with 9 bases between them. The CDR3 bases are TGTGCCAGCAGTTTAGACAGCCTAGAGCAGTACTTC. Translated, it gives CASSLDSLEQYF.

The rearrangement uses TRBV5-1 and TRBJ2-1; 7 positions agree with TRBD2. The CDR3 length is 15 residues. Looked up from germline, CDR1 is SGHRS and CDR2 is YFSETQ. With V trimmed by 1 base and J by 5 bases, 6 bases remained unmatched. The CDR3 DNA is TGCGCCAGCAGCTTGTTGGCTAGCGGTAACAATGAGCAGTTCTTC. Its protein product is CASSLLASGNNEQFF. The full variable domain, its missing parts supplied by reference TRBV5-1 and TRBJ2-1, is KAGVTQTPRYLIKTRGQQVTLSCSPISGHRSVSWYQQTPGQGLQFLFEYFSETQRNKGNFPGRFSGRQFSNSRSEMNVSTLELGDSALYLCASSLLASGNNEQFFGPGTRLTVL.

This chain joins TRBV5-1 and TRBJ2-5; 9 bases fit TRBD2. Germline CDR1 SGHRS, CDR2 YFSETQ. The CDR3 runs 15 residues. With V trimmed by 3 bases and J by 2 bases, 5 bases remained unmatched. CDR3 nucleotide sequence: TGCGCCAGCAGCTCTCGACTAGCGGTTCAAGAGACCCAGTACTTC. It encodes CASSSRLAVQETQYF.

The chain combines TRBV2 with TRBJ1-5, with D perhaps TRBD1 (5 bases). Germline V lookup: CDR1 SNHLY, CDR2 FYNNEI. V lost 6 bases, J lost 7 bases, and 13 bases lay in between. The CDR3 consists of 13 residues. CDR3 coding DNA: TGTGCCAGCAGCTTAGGGGTTTCCCAGCCCCAGCATTTT. Encoded protein: CASSLGVSQPQHF. The variable domain in full, with the rest retrieved from reference TRBV2 and TRBJ1-5, is EPEVTQTPSHQVTQMGQEVILRCVPISNHLYFYWYRQILGQKVEFLVSFYNNEISEKSEIFDDQFSVERPDGSNFTLKIRSTKLEDSAMYFCASSLGVSQPQHFGDGTRLSIL.

The V call is TRBV5-1, the J call TRBJ2-1, with D unclear. CDR3 length equals 15 residues. Germline V CDR1 and CDR2: SGHRS, YFSETQ. Trimming left V 0 bases short and J 1 base short, with 8 bases between. The DNA of the CDR3 is TGCGCCAGCAGCTTGGTAGCAGCATCCTACAATGAGCAGTTCTTC. Its translation is CASSLVAASYNEQFF.

This chain uses TRBV9 with TRBJ2-5, with 8 bases that match TRBD2. This CDR3 spans 14 amino acids. The germline V gene has CDR1 SGDLS and CDR2 YYNGEE. The CDR3 here is CASGAGGGSETQYF. Here the CDR3 DNA reads TGTGCAAGCGGGGCGGGGGGCGGATCGGAGACCCAGTACTTC.

The rearrangement joins TRBV30 to TRBJ2-3; TRBD2 agrees at 10 bases. Germline V CDR1 and CDR2: GTSNPN, SVGIG (reference sequence). This CDR3 is 14 amino acids long. Trimming cost V 7 bases and J 2 bases; bases outside gene matches: 6. The CDR3 is CAYTAGGNTDTQYF. CDR3 coding DNA: TGTGCCTATACAGCGGGAGGGAACACAGATACGCAGTATTTT.

The V call is TRBV6-2 or TRBV6-3, the J call TRBJ1-2; TRBD1 is a possible D gene (6 bases). Germline CDR1 MNHEY, CDR2 SVGEGT. Trimming cost V 4 bases and J 8 bases, with 14 bases left between them. CDR3 length: 13 residues. The CDR3 here is CASSWSGVDGYTF. For the CDR3, the DNA is TGTGCCAGCAGTTGGTCAGGGGTCGACGGCTACACCTTC.

J is TRBJ1-5 and V is TRBV9; 10 nucleotides line up with TRBD1. The V gene's germline CDR1 is SGDLS and CDR2 YYNGEE. This CDR3 has 14 residues. Trimming at V came to 7 bases and at J to 7 bases, leaving 8 bases not matched to a gene. The CDR3 region is CASGPGTGDQPQHF. Written as DNA, the CDR3 is TGTGCCAGCGGACCCGGGACAGGGGACCAGCCCCAGCATTTT.

This clone was counted a single time. The V gene is TRBV4-3, the J gene TRBJ1-6; 9 bases align to TRBD1. Germline V gives CDR1 LGHNA, CDR2 YSLEER. V shed 0 bases, J shed 9 bases, and the junction held 6 bases outside the gene matches. CDR3 length: 16 residues. CDR3 nucleotides: TGCGCCAGCAGCCAAGATCGGTTACAGGGGGCTTCACCCCTCCACTTT. This sequence encodes CASSQDRLQGASPLHF.

The V and J genes are TRBV7-6 and TRBJ2-5; 7 bases are shared with TRBD1. V shed 2 bases, J shed 2 bases, and the junction held 2 bases outside the gene matches. CDR3 length equals 14 residues. Germline V gene data show CDR1 as SGHVS and CDR2 as FNYEAQ. CDR3 nucleotides: TGTGCCAGCAGCTTACCGACAGGGCAAGAGACCCAGTACTTC. Translating it yields CASSLPTGQETQYF.

V is TRBV4-3 and J is TRBJ1-2; no reliable D call. The germline CDR1 and CDR2 sequences are LGHNA and YSLEER. The V gene lost 1 base and the J gene lost 8 bases, with 14 bases spanning the gap. The CDR3 runs to 14 residues. The CDR3 sequence is CASSQGFRSRGYTF. The CDR3, as DNA: TGCGCCAGCAGCCAAGGTTTCAGGTCTCGGGGCTACACCTTC.

This rearrangement joins TRBV15 to TRBJ2-3; 9 nucleotides align to TRBD2. The CDR3 consists of 21 residues. Losses at the gene ends were 0 bases for V and 0 bases for J; bases not matched to a gene: 16. The V gene's germline CDR1 is LNHNV and CDR2 YYDKDF (reference sequence). CDR3 DNA sequence: TGTGCCACCAGCAGAGAACTTCAGATGCTAGCGGGGACTTCTAGCACAGATACGCAGTATTTT. This sequence encodes CATSRELQMLAGTSSTDTQYF.